A selection of T cell receptor beta chains follows, all from one sample in a study of blood T cell repertoires in COVID-19. Clones were read by immunoSEQ multiplex PCR, and TCRdb kept only the in-frame ones, dropping some. The repertoire has about 240,000 clones, roughly four fifths of them found once; the top ten carry roughly 12%. The sample taken for sequencing was peripheral blood. The receptors shown here come from a woman aged 55 to 70 with active or convalescent COVID-19. Both conserved end residues are part of each CDR3. The order of the fields is CDR3 protein, CDR3 DNA, clone size, D gene, V gene, J gene. D genes are given only for firm matches. Rows may omit the clone size; those that give it use once, few, many or a size class.

CDR3: CAWSVGRGSHREQFF
DNA: TGTGCCTGGAGTGTGGGCAGGGGGTCCCATCGGGAGCAGTTCTTC
size: once
D: TRBD1
V: TRBV30
J: TRBJ2-1

CDR3: CASSDTGQGAKEQYF
DNA: TGCGCCAGCAGTGACACGGGACAGGGGGCGAAGGAGCAGTACTTC
size: NA
D: TRBD1
V: TRBV10-1
J: TRBJ2-7

CDR3: CASSLQGAIQPQHF
DNA: TGTGCCAGCAGCTTACAGGGGGCGATTCAGCCCCAGCATTTT
size: NA
D: TRBD1
V: TRBV7-8
J: TRBJ1-5

CDR3: CASSSGTVNEKLFF
DNA: TGTGCCAGCAGCTCCGGGACAGTTAATGAAAAACTGTTTTTT
size: NA
D: TRBD1
V: TRBV5-4
J: TRBJ1-4

CDR3: CASSFLTGATNEKLFF
DNA: TGTGCCAGTAGTTTCCTTACAGGGGCAACTAATGAAAAACTGTTTTTT
size: once
D: TRBD1
V: TRBV19
J: TRBJ1-4

CDR3: CASREGSYGYTF
DNA: TGTGCCAGCCGGGAGGGAAGCTATGGCTACACCTTC
size: NA
D: NA
V: TRBV2
J: TRBJ1-2

CDR3: CASSYGGAVEQYF
DNA: TGTGCCAGCAGTTACGGGGGGGCCGTCGAGCAGTACTTC
size: NA
D: NA
V: TRBV6-5
J: TRBJ2-7

CDR3: CASSAGAYEQFF
DNA: TGTGCCAGCAGCGCAGGGGCCTATGAGCAGTTCTTC
size: NA
D: NA
V: TRBV11-3
J: TRBJ2-1

CDR3: CASSQSGTAQRTEAFF
DNA: TGTGCCAGCAGCCAATCCGGGACAGCACAGCGGACTGAAGCTTTCTTT
size: NA
D: TRBD1
V: TRBV3-1/TRBV3-2
J: TRBJ1-1

CDR3: CASSLGTASSTDTQYF
DNA: TGCGCCAGCAGCTTGGGGACAGCTTCGAGCACAGATACGCAGTATTTT
size: NA
D: NA
V: TRBV5-1
J: TRBJ2-3

CDR3: CASSPGTGAVNTEAFF
DNA: TGCGCCAGCAGCCCGGGGACAGGGGCGGTGAACACTGAAGCTTTCTTT
size: NA
D: TRBD1
V: TRBV5-1
J: TRBJ1-1

CDR3: CASSAQGAVDEQFF
DNA: TGCGCCAGCAGCGCACAGGGGGCGGTCGATGAGCAGTTCTTC
size: NA
D: TRBD1
V: TRBV5-1
J: TRBJ2-1

CDR3: CACSVTGGTDTQYF
DNA: TGTGCCTGCAGCGTGACAGGGGGCACAGATACGCAGTATTTT
size: NA
D: TRBD1
V: TRBV13
J: TRBJ2-3

CDR3: CASSPQDRAAEAFF
DNA: TGTGCCAGCTCACCGCAGGACAGGGCAGCTGAAGCTTTCTTT
size: NA
D: TRBD1
V: TRBV18
J: TRBJ1-1

CDR3: CASSRRRGMNTEAFF
DNA: TGTGCCAGCAGCCGTCGCAGGGGGATGAACACTGAAGCTTTCTTT
size: NA
D: TRBD1
V: TRBV6-5
J: TRBJ1-1

CDR3: CASSLRTEIETQYF
DNA: TGTGCCAGCAGCCTACGGACAGAAATAGAGACCCAGTACTTC
size: NA
D: NA
V: TRBV3-1/TRBV3-2
J: TRBJ2-5

CDR3: CAIQGPPNYGYTF
DNA: TGTGCCATACAGGGGCCGCCGAACTATGGCTACACCTTC
size: few
D: TRBD1
V: TRBV12-3/TRBV12-4
J: TRBJ1-2

CDR3: CATTGSGGARAYNEQFF
DNA: TGTGCCACCACGGGAAGCGGGGGGGCACGAGCCTACAATGAGCAGTTCTTC
size: NA
D: TRBD2
V: TRBV3-1/TRBV3-2
J: TRBJ2-1

CDR3: CASSLAPPPQGGGYTF
DNA: TGCGCCAGCAGCTTGGCCCCCCCTCCGCAGGGTGGCGGCTACACCTTC
size: NA
D: NA
V: TRBV5-1
J: TRBJ1-2

CDR3: CASSLGAISTDTQYF
DNA: TGTGCCAGCAGCCTAGGGGCTATTAGCACAGATACGCAGTATTTT
size: NA
D: NA
V: TRBV7-9
J: TRBJ2-3

CDR3: CASSPKGQTNTEAFF
DNA: TGTGCCAGCAGTCCGAAGGGACAGACGAACACTGAAGCTTTCTTT
size: NA
D: TRBD1
V: TRBV7-2
J: TRBJ1-1

CDR3: CASSAQGWVNSPLHF
DNA: TGTGCCAGCAGCGCTCAGGGCTGGGTTAATTCACCCCTCCACTTT
size: NA
D: NA
V: TRBV6-5
J: TRBJ1-6

CDR3: CASSSQGLSAYEQYF
DNA: TGTGCCAGCAGTTCACAGGGTTTGTCGGCCTACGAGCAGTACTTC
size: NA
D: NA
V: TRBV6-2/TRBV6-3
J: TRBJ2-7

CDR3: CASTLRGGNSPLHF
DNA: TGTGCCAGCACGCTGAGGGGGGGGAATTCACCCCTCCACTTT
size: few
D: NA
V: TRBV5-6
J: TRBJ1-6

CDR3: CASSLRGWNTEAFF
DNA: TGTGCCAGCAGCCTCAGGGGCTGGAACACTGAAGCTTTCTTT
size: NA
D: NA
V: TRBV6-5
J: TRBJ1-1

CDR3: CASSLGGQGAYEQYF
DNA: TGTGCCAGCAGTTTAGGAGGACAGGGAGCCTACGAGCAGTACTTC
size: NA
D: TRBD1
V: TRBV27
J: TRBJ2-7

CDR3: CASTGTGARNTEAFF
DNA: TGTGCCAGCACCGGGACAGGGGCTAGGAACACTGAAGCTTTCTTT
size: NA
D: TRBD1
V: TRBV27
J: TRBJ1-1

CDR3: CASSAPGGDTQYF
DNA: TGTGCCAGCAGTGCGCCGGGGGGAGATACGCAGTATTTT
size: NA
D: TRBD2
V: TRBV28
J: TRBJ2-3

CDR3: CASSPRTSGGTDTQYF
DNA: TGTGCCAGCAGCCCCAGGACTAGCGGGGGAACAGATACGCAGTATTTT
size: NA
D: TRBD2
V: TRBV3-1/TRBV3-2
J: TRBJ2-3

CDR3: CASSRNPPGVGTDTQYF
DNA: TGTGCCAGCAGTCGAAATCCACCGGGGGTGGGCACAGATACGCAGTATTTT
size: NA
D: NA
V: TRBV5-4
J: TRBJ2-3

CDR3: CASSLAETSGGYYEQYF
DNA: TGCGCCAGCAGCTTGGCTGAGACTAGCGGGGGATACTACGAGCAGTACTTC
size: NA
D: TRBD2
V: TRBV5-1
J: TRBJ2-7

CDR3: CASTSGGLNTEAFF
DNA: TGTGCCAGCACCTCAGGGGGTTTGAACACTGAAGCTTTCTTT
size: NA
D: TRBD1
V: TRBV6-5
J: TRBJ1-1